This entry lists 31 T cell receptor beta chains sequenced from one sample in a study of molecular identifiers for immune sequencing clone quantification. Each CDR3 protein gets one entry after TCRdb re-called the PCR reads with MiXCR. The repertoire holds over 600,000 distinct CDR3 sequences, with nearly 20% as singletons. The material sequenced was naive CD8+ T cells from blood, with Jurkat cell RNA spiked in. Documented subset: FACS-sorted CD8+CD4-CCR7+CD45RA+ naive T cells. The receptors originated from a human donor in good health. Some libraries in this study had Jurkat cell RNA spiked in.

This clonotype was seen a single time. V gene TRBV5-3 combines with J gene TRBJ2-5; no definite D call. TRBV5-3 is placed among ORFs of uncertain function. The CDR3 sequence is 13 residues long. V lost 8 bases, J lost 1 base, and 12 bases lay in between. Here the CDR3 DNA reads TGTGCCAGCAGCCGTTGGGCCCAAGAGACCCAGTACTTC. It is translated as CASSRWAQETQYF.

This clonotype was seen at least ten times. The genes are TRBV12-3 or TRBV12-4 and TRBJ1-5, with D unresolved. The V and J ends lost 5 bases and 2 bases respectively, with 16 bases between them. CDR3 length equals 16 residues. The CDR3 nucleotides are TGTGCCAGCAGTCCATCCCCCAAAGCGGGCAATCAGCCCCAGCATTTT. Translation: CASSPSPKAGNQPQHF.

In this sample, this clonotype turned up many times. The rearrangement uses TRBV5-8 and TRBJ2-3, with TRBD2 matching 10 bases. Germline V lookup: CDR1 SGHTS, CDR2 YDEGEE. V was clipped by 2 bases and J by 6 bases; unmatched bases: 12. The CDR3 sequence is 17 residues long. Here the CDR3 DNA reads TGTGCCAGCAGCTTAGGGGGGACTAGCGCCCCAAGGGATACGCAGTATTTT. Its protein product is CASSLGGTSAPRDTQYF. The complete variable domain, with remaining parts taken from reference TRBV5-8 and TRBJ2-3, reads EAGVTQSPTHLIKTRGQQATLRCSPISGHTSVYWYQQALGLGLQFLLWYDEGEERNRGNFPPRFSGRQFPNYSSELNVNALELEDSALYLCASSLGGTSAPRDTQYFGPGTRLTVL.

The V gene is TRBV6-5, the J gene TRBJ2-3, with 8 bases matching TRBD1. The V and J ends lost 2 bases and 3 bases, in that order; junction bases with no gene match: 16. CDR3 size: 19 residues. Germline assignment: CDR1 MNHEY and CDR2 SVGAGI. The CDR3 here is CASSYKPGGAGGRTDTQYF. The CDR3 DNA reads TGTGCCAGCAGTTACAAGCCAGGGGGCGCGGGTGGTCGGACAGATACGCAGTATTTT.

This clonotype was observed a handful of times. This chain's CDR3 is CASSNAPFTTDTQYF. The CDR3 DNA follows: TGTGCCAGCAGTAACGCCCCCTTTACCACAGATACGCAGTATTTT. The chain joins TRBV6-2 or TRBV6-3 to TRBJ2-3, with unresolved D. Germline CDR1 and CDR2: MNHEY and SVGEGT. With 5 bases removed from V and 2 bases from J, the gap between germline ends came to 14 bases. The CDR3 runs 15 residues.

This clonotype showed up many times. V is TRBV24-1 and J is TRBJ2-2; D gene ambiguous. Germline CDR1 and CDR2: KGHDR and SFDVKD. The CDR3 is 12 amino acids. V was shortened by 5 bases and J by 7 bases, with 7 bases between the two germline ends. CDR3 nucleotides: TGTGCCACCAGTGGTTCCGGCGGGGAGCTGTTTTTT. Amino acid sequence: CATSGSGGELFF.

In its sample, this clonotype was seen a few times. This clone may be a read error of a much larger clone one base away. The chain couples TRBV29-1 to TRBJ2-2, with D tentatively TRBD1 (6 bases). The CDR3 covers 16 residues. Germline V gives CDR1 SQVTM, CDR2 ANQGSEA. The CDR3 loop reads CSVEVIQGTNTGKLFF. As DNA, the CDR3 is TGCAGCGTTGAAGTAATTCAGGGGACGAACACCGGGAAGCTGTTTTTT.

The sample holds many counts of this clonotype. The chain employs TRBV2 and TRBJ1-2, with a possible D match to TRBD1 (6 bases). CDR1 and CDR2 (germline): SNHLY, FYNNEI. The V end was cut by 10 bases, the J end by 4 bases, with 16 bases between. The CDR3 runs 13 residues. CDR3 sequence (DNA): TGTGCCACCGACCAGGGGCAGGGCTATGGCTACACCTTC. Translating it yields CATDQGQGYGYTF.

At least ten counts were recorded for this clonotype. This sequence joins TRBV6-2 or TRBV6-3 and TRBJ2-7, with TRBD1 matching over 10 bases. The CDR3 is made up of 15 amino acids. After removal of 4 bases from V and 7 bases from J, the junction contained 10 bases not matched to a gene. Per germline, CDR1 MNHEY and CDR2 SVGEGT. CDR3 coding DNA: TGTGCCAGCAGTTCCTCGGGACAGGGGTTTTGGGAGCAGTACTTC. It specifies CASSSSGQGFWEQYF.

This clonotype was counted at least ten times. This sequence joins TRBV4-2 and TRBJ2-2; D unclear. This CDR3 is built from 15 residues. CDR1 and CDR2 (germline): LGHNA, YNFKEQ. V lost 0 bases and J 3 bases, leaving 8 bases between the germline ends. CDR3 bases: TGTGCCAGCAGCCAAGAGTCCTCTTACACCGGGGAGCTGTTTTTT. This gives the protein CASSQESSYTGELFF.

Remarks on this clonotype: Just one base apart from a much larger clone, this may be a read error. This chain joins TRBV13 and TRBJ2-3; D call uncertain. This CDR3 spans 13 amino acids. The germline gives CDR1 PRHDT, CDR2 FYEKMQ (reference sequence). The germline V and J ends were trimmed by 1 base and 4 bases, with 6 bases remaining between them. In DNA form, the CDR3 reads TGTGCCAGCAGCTTAGTCAACGCAGATACGCAGTATTTT. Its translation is CASSLVNADTQYF.

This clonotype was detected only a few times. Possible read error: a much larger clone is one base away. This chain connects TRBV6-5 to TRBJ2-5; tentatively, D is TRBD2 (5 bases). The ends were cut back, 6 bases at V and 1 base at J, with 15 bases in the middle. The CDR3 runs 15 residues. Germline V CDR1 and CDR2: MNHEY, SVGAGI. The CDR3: CASRPGDSFQETQYF. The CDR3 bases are TGTGCCAGCAGACCCGGGGATTCCTTCCAAGAGACCCAGTACTTC.

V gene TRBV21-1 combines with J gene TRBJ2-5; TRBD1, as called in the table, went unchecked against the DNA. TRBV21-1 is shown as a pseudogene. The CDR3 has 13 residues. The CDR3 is CASRDRTKETQYF. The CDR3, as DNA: TGTGCCAGCAGGGACAGGACGAAAGAGACCCAGTACTTC.

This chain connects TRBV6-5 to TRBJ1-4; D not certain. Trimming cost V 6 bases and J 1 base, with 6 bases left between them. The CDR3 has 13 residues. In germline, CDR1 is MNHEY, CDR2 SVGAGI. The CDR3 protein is CASSPVTNEKLFF. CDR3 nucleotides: TGTGCCAGCAGCCCCGTAACTAATGAAAAACTGTTTTTT.

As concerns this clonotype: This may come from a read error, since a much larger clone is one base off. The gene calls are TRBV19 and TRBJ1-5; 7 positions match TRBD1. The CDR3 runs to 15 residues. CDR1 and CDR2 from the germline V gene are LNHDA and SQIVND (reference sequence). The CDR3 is CASTVQGRGNQLQHF. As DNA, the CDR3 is TGTGCCAGTACCGTACAGGGGAGAGGCAATCAGCTCCAGCATTTT.

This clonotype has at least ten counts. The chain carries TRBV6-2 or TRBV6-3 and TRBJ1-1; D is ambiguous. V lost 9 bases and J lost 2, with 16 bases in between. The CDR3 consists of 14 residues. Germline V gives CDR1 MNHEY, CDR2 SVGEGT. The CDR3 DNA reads TGTGCCAGTTTTTTAGACGGGGAAAACACTGAAGCTTTCTTT. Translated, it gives CASFLDGENTEAFF.

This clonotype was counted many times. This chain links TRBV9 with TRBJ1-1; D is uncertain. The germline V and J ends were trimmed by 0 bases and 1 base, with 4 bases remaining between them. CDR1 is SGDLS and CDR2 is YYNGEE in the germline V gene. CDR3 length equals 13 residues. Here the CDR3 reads CASSVAQNTEAFF. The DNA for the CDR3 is TGTGCCAGCAGCGTAGCACAGAACACTGAAGCTTTCTTT. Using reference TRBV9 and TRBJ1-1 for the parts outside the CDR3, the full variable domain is DSGVTQTPKHLITATGQRVTLRCSPRSGDLSVYWYQQSLDQGLQFLIQYYNGEERAKGNILERFSAQQFPDLHSELNLSSLELGDSALYFCASSVAQNTEAFFGQGTRLTVV.

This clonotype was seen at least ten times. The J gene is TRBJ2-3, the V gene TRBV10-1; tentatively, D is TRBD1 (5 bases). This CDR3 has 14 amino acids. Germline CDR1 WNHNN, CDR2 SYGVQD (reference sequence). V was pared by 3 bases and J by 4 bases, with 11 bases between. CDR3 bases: TGCGCCAGCAGTGACCAAGGGGCCCCAGATACGCAGTATTTT. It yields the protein CASSDQGAPDTQYF.

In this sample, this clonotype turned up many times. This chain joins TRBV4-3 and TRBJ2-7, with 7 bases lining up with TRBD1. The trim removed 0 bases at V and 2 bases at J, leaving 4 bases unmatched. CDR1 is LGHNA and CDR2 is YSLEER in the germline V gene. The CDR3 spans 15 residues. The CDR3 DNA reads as TGCGCCAGCAGCCAAGACCGGACAGGTCCCTACGAGCAGTACTTC. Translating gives CASSQDRTGPYEQYF.

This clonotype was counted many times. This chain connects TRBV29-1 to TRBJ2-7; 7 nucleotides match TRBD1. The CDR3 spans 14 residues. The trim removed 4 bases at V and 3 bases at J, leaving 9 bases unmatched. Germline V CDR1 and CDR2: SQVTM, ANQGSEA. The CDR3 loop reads CSVGGGQAYYEQYF. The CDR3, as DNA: TGCAGCGTTGGGGGTGGACAGGCCTACTACGAGCAGTACTTC.

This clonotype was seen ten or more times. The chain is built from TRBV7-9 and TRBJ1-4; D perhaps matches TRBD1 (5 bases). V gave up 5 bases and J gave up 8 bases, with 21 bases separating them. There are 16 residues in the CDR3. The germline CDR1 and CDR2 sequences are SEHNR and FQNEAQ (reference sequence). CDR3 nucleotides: TGTGCCAGCAGCCCGCCCGAACAGGCTAGGTACGAAAAACTGTTTTTT. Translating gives CASSPPEQARYEKLFF. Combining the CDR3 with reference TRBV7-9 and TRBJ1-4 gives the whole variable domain DTGVSQNPRHKITKRGQNVTFRCDPISEHNRLYWYRQTLGQGPEFLTYFQNEAQLEKSRLLSDRFSAERPKGSFSTLEIQRTEQGDSAMYLCASSPPEQARYEKLFFGSGTQLSVL.

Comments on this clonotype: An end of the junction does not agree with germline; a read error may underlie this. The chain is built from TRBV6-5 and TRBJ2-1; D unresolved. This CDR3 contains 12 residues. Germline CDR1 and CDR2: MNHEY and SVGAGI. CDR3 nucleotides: TGTGCCAGCAGCTCCACTTACAATGAGCAGCTCTTC. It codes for CASSSTYNEQLF.

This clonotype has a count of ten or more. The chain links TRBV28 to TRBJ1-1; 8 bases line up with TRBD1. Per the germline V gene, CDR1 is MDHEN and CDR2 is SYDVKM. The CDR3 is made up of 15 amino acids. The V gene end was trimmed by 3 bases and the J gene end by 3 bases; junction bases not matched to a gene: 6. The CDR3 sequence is CASSFMGQDYTEAFF. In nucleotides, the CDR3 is TGTGCCAGCAGTTTCATGGGACAGGATTACACTGAAGCTTTCTTT.

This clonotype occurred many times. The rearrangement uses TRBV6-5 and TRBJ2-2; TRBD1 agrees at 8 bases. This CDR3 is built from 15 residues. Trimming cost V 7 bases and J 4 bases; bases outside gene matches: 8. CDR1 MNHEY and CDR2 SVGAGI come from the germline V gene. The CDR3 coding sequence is TGTGCCAGCACCGACAGGGGTGAAACCACCGGGGAGCTGTTTTTT. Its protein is CASTDRGETTGELFF.

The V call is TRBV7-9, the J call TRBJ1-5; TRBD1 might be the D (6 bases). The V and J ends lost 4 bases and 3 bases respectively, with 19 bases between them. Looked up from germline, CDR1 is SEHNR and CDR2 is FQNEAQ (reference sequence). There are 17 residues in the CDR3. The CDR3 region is CASSSAIGGRINQPQHF. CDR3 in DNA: TGTGCCAGCAGCTCCGCCATTGGGGGGCGAATCAATCAGCCCCAGCATTTT.

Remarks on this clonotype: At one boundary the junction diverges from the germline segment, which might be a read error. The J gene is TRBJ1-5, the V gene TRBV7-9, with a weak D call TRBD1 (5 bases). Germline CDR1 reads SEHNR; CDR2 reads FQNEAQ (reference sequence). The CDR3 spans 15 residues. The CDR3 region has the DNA TGTGCCAGCAGCTCCTCAGGGTCTAGCAATCGGCCCCAGCATTTT. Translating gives CASSSSGSSNRPQHF.

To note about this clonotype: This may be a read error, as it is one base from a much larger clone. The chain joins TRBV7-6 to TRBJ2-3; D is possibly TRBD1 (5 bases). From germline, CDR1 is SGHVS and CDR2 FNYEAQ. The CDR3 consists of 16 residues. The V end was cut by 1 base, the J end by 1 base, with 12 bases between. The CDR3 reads CASSLVPGCGTDTQYF. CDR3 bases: TGTGCCAGCAGCTTAGTTCCAGGGTGCGGCACAGATACGCAGTATTTT. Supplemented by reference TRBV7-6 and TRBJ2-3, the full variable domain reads GAGVSQSPRYKVTKRGQDVALRCDPISGHVSLYWYRQALGQGPEFLTYFNYEAQQDKSGLPNDRFSAERPEGSISTLTIQRTEQRDSAMYRCASSLVPGCGTDTQYFGPGTRLTVL.

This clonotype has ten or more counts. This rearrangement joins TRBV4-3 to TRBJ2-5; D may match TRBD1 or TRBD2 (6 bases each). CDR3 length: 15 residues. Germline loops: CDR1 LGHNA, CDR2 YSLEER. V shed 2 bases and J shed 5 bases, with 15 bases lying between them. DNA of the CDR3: TGCGCCAGCAGCCAAACGTTCGGGGGCGAGGAGACCCAGTACTTC. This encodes CASSQTFGGEETQYF.

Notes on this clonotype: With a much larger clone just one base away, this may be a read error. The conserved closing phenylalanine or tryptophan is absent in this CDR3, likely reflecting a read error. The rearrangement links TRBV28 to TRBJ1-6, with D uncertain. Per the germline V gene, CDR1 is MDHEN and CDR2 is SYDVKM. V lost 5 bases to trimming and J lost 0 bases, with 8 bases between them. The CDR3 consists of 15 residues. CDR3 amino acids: CASSRISSYNSPLHI. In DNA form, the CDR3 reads TGTGCCAGCAGTCGGATAAGCTCCTATAATTCACCCCTCCACATT.

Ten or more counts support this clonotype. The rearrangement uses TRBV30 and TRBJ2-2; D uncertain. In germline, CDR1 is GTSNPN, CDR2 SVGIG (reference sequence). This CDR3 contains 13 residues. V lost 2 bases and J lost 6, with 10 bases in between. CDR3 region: CAWSLSGPGELFF. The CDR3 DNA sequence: TGTGCCTGGAGTTTGTCTGGGCCCGGGGAGCTGTTTTTT.

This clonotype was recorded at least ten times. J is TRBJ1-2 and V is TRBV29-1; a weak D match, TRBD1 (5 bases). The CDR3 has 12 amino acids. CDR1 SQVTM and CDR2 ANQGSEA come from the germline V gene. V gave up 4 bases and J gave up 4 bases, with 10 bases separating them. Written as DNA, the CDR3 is TGCAGCGTTGGGGGGGGAGCCTATGGCTACACCTTC. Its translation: CSVGGGAYGYTF.